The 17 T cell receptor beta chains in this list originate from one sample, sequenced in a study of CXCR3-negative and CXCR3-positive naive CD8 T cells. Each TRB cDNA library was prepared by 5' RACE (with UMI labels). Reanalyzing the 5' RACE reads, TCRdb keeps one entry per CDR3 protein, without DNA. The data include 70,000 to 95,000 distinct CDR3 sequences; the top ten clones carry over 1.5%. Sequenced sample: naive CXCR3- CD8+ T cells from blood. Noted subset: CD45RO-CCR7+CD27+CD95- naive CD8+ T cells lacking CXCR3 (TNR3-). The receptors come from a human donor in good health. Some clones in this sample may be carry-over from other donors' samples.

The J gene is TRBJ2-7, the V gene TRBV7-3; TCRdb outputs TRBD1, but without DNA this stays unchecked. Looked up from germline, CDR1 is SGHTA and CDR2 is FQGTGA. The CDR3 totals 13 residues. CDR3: CASSASGTGEQYF.

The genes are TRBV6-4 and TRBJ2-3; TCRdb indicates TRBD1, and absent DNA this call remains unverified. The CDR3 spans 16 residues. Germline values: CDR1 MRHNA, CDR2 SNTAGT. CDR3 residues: CASSDLPDRGTDTQYF.

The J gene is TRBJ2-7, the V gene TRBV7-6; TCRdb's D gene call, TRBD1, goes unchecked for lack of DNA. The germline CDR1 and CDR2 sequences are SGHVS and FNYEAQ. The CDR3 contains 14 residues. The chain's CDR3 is CASSLESDSYEQYF. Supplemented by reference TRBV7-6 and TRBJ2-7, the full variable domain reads GAGVSQSPRYKVTKRGQDVALRCDPISGHVSLYWYRQALGQGPEFLTYFNYEAQQDKSGLPNDRFSAERPEGSISTLTIQRTEQRDSAMYRCASSLESDSYEQYFGPGTRLTVT.

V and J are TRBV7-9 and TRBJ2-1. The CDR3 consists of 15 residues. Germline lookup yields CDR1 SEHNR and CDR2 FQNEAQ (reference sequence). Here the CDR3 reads CASSLVLSSYNEQFF.

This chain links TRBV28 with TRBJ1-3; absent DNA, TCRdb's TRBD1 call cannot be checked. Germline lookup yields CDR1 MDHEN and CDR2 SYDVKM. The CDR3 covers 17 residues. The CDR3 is CASSIPGQLVIGNTIYF.

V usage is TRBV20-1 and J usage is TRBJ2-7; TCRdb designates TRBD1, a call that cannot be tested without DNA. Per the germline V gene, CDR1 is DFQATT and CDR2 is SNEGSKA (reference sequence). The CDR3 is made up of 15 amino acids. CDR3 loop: CSASNRVGSSYEQYF.

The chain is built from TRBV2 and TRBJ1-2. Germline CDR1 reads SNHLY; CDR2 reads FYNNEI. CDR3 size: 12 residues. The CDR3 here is CASSSLDYGYTF.

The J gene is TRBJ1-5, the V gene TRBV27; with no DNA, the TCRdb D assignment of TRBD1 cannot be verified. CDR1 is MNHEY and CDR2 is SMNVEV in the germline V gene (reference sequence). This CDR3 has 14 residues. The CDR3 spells CASSADRDNQPQHF.

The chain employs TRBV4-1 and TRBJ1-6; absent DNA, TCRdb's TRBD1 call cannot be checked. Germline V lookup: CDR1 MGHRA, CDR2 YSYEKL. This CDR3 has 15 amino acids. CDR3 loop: CASSQDRGDNSPLHF.

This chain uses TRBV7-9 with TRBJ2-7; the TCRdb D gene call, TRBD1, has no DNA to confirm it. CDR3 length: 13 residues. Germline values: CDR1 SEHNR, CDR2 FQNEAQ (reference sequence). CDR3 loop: CASSFVHDYEQYF. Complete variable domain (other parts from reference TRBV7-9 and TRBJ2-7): DTGVSQNPRHKITKRGQNVTFRCDPISEHNRLYWYRQTLGQGPEFLTYFQNEAQLEKSRLLSDRFSAERPKGSFSTLEIQRTEQGDSAMYLCASSFVHDYEQYFGPGTRLTVT.

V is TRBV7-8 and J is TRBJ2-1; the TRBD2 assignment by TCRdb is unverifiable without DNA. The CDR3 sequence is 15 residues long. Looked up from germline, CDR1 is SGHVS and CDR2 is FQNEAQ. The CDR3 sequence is CASSLGASGNNEQFF.

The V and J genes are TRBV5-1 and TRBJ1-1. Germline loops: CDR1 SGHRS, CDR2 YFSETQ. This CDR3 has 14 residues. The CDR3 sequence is CASSLGSLNTEAFF.

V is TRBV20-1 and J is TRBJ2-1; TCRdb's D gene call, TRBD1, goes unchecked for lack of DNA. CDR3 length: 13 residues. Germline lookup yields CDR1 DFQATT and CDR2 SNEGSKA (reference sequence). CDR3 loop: CSATTYYRDEQFF.

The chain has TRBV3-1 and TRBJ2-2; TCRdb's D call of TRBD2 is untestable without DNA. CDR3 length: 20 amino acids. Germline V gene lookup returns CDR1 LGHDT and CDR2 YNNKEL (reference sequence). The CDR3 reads CASSQNLPGLAGADAGELFF.

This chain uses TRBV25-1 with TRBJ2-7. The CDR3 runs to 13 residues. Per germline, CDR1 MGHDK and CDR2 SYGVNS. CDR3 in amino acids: CASGSDTTYEQYF.

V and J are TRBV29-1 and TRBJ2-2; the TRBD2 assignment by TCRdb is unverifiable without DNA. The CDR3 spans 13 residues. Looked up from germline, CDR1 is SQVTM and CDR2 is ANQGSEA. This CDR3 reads CSVDGGDTGELFF.

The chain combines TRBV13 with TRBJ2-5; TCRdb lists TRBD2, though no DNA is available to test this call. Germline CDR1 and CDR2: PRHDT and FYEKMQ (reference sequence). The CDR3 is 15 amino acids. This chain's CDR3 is CASSDGTSGRKTQYF. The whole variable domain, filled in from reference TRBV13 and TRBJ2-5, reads AAGVIQSPRHLIKEKRETATLKCYPIPRHDTVYWYQQGPGQDPQFLISFYEKMQSDKGSIPDRFSAQQFSDYHSELNMSSLELGDSALYFCASSDGTSGRKTQYFGPGTRLLVL.